Listed here are 31 T cell receptor beta chains from one sample, sequenced in a study of Ad26.COV2.S vaccination and SARS-CoV-2 variants (dated by TCRdb to about 2021). The library relied on the immunoSEQ multiplex PCR assay. Sourced from immuneACCESS, this table was stored by TCRdb with only in-frame sequences that have V and J called. A share of the clones is absent; for the studies checked, an unresolved V gene accounts for under half, and the remainder has no known explanation. This sample lists 350,000 to 400,000 clones; less than 90% were detected once. The top ten constitute around 3.4% of the sample. The treatment or condition label here, explained by the study, means: 15 to 20 received Ad26.COV2.S at low or high dose, single or two shots; 5 received placebo; per-sample allocation not given. Repertoires of vaccine and placebo recipients were sequenced from samples collected on day 63 after the first injection.

Material: peripheral blood, obtained in a trial of Ad26.COV2.S vaccine versus placebo. The receptors shown here come from a person aged 18 to 59 who received the Ad26.COV2.S COVID-19 vaccine or a placebo.

In DNA form, the CDR3 reads TGTGCCAGCAGCTTAGCAGGGGGCGAGGAGACCCAGTACTTC. This codes for CASSLAGGEETQYF. This chain joins TRBV7-9 and TRBJ2-5, with 7 bases that match TRBD1. The CDR3 has 14 amino acids. Germline lookup yields CDR1 SEHNR and CDR2 FQNEAQ (reference sequence). V shed 0 bases and J 5 bases; nucleotides not matched to a gene: 3.

This clone was picked up a small number of times. The rearrangement joins TRBV5-4 to TRBJ2-2; a possible D gene is TRBD2 (5 bases). CDR1 is SGHNT and CDR2 is YYREEE in the germline V gene (reference sequence). The CDR3 spans 15 residues. The V end lost 4 bases, the J end lost 8 bases, and 18 bases lay between the germline ends. Here the CDR3 DNA reads TGTGCCAGCAGCCGTCTAACCGGGGTCCGAGGGGAGCTGTTTTTT. It is translated as CASSRLTGVRGELFF.

This chain links TRBV7-2 with TRBJ2-3; the D gene is possibly TRBD2 (5 bases). In germline, CDR1 is SGHTA, CDR2 FQGNSA. The CDR3 contains 15 residues. The V gene lost 4 bases and the J gene lost 3 bases, with 14 bases spanning the gap. CDR3 DNA: TGTGCCAGCAGCTCCTACACACTAGGGACAGATACGCAGTATTTT. Amino acid sequence: CASSSYTLGTDTQYF.

DNA for the CDR3: TGCAGCGTTTTCATCCGGGATAGCAGGGAGCAGTTCTTC. This translates into CSVFIRDSREQFF. The chain couples TRBV29-1 to TRBJ2-1, with D tentatively TRBD2 (5 bases). The germline V and J ends were trimmed by 5 bases and 10 bases, with 18 bases remaining between them. The CDR3 length is 13 residues. Germline CDR1 is SQVTM and CDR2 is ANQGSEA.

This chain joins TRBV7-2 and TRBJ1-5; TRBD1 is a possible D gene (6 bases). Germline V gene lookup returns CDR1 SGHTA and CDR2 FQGNSA. The CDR3 spans 15 residues. Trimming took 5 bases from V and 4 from J, leaving 15 bases between them. DNA for the CDR3: TGTGCCAGCAGCCTCCCAGGGGAAGGGAATCAGCCCCAGCATTTT. Its translation is CASSLPGEGNQPQHF. Full variable domain (missing parts from reference TRBV7-2 and TRBJ1-5): GAGVSQSPSNKVTEKGKDVELRCDPISGHTALYWYRQSLGQGLEFLIYFQGNSAPDKSGLPSDRFSAERTGGSVSTLTIQRTQQEDSAVYLCASSLPGEGNQPQHFGDGTRLSIL.

The chain recombines TRBV20-1 with TRBJ1-2; no clear D gene. The germline gives CDR1 DFQATT, CDR2 SNEGSKA (reference sequence). Trimming removed 6 bases from V and 4 bases from J, with 6 bases in between. The CDR3 has 10 residues. The CDR3 DNA reads as TGCAGTGCCTCGGGCTATGGCTACACCTTC. It encodes CSASGYGYTF.

This clone was recorded once. J is TRBJ1-1 and V is TRBV7-2; no reliable D call. V was pared by 6 bases and J by 1 base, with 9 bases between. The CDR3 runs to 13 residues. CDR1 is SGHTA, CDR2 FQGNSA, per germline. CDR3 in amino acids: CASSSRANTEAFF. DNA for the CDR3: TGTGCCAGCAGTTCCCGGGCGAACACTGAAGCTTTCTTT.

V usage is TRBV7-9 and J usage is TRBJ1-6, with D unresolved. V dropped 0 bases and J dropped 7 bases, with 13 bases sitting between them. The CDR3 runs to 16 residues. Germline V gene sequence: CDR1 SEHNR, CDR2 FQNEAQ (reference sequence). The chain's CDR3 is CASSLASPAANSPLHF. The CDR3 nucleotides are TGTGCCAGCAGCTTAGCGAGTCCGGCAGCAAATTCACCCCTCCACTTT.

The rearrangement links TRBV6-1 to TRBJ2-1, with D possibly matching TRBD2 (6 bases). V was cut by 2 bases and J by 8 bases, with 19 bases left in between. Germline loops: CDR1 MNHNS, CDR2 SASEGT. This CDR3 has 16 amino acids. CDR3: CASSETGGPFRYEQFF. The CDR3, as DNA: TGTGCCAGCAGTGAAACCGGGGGACCTTTTAGGTATGAGCAGTTCTTC.

The CDR3 nucleotides are TGTGCCAGCAGCTTAGTCGGGGAACAAGGCTACACCTTC. It yields the protein CASSLVGEQGYTF. The chain combines TRBV7-8 with TRBJ1-2; no clear D gene. The germline gives CDR1 SGHVS, CDR2 FQNEAQ. The CDR3 is made up of 13 amino acids. V dropped 1 base and J dropped 8 bases, with 11 bases sitting between them.

This clone was picked up a small number of times. The chain couples TRBV16 to TRBJ2-7; 7 bases are shared with TRBD1. Trimming cost V 4 bases and J 5 bases; bases outside gene matches: 5. This CDR3 has 13 residues. CDR1 KGHSY and CDR2 FQNENV come from the germline V gene. The DNA of the CDR3 is TGTGCCAGCAGCCTGACAGGGTGGAACGAGCAGTACTTC. Its translation is CASSLTGWNEQYF.

The chain recombines TRBV6-5 with TRBJ1-4; possible D gene TRBD1, 6 bases. V lost 8 bases and J 6 bases, leaving 19 bases between the germline ends. This CDR3 has 15 residues. Germline V gene sequence: CDR1 MNHEY, CDR2 SVGAGI. The CDR3 reads CASEPGGGLDEKLFF. The DNA for the CDR3 is TGTGCCAGCGAACCTGGGGGGGGCCTAGATGAAAAACTGTTTTTT.

The chain links TRBV7-9 to TRBJ2-1; 12 positions agree with TRBD1. V shed 4 bases, J shed 9 bases, and the junction held 10 bases outside the gene matches. The germline gives CDR1 SEHNR, CDR2 FQNEAQ (reference sequence). The CDR3 consists of 16 residues. The CDR3 spells CASSSNRDRGLVEQFF. The CDR3 DNA reads TGTGCCAGCAGCTCCAACCGGGACAGGGGGCTGGTTGAGCAGTTCTTC. Looking up the rest from reference TRBV7-9 and TRBJ2-1 gives the full variable domain: DTGVSQNPRHKITKRGQNVTFRCDPISEHNRLYWYRQTLGQGPEFLTYFQNEAQLEKSRLLSDRFSAERPKGSFSTLEIQRTEQGDSAMYLCASSSNRDRGLVEQFFGPGTRLTVL.

V usage is TRBV5-1 and J usage is TRBJ1-1; TRBD1 is a possible D gene (5 bases). There are 14 residues in the CDR3. V lost 0 bases and J 7 bases, leaving 13 bases between the germline ends. Germline assignment: CDR1 SGHRS and CDR2 YFSETQ. The CDR3 bases are TGCGCCAGCAGCTTGGGAGGGGCACCGCTTGAAGCTTTCTTT. It specifies CASSLGGAPLEAFF.

The chain has TRBV4-1 and TRBJ2-7, with unresolved D. This CDR3 is built from 13 residues. The V and J ends lost 1 base and 3 bases respectively, with 7 bases between them. Per germline, CDR1 MGHRA and CDR2 YSYEKL. CDR3 sequence reads: CASSQALNYEQYF. CDR3 DNA: TGCGCCAGCAGCCAAGCCCTTAACTACGAGCAGTACTTC.

The chain has TRBV19 and TRBJ2-7; possible D gene TRBD1, 5 bases. Germline CDR1 is LNHDA and CDR2 is SQIVND (reference sequence). Between the trimmed V and J ends, which lost 5 bases and 2 bases, there was a span of 13 bases. This CDR3 region has 14 residues. CDR3 DNA sequence: TGTGCCAGTAGTTACGGGCCAGGGCCCTACGAGCAGTACTTC. Its translation is CASSYGPGPYEQYF.

The chain has TRBV5-1 and TRBJ2-1; 13 bases are a match to TRBD2. This CDR3 comprises 17 residues. CDR1 and CDR2 from the germline V gene are SGHRS and YFSETQ. V shed 4 bases and J 5 bases; nucleotides not matched to a gene: 9. DNA of the CDR3: TGCGCCAGCAGCCCCAGCCTTACTAGCGGGGGGGACAATGAGCAGTTCTTC. Amino acids: CASSPSLTSGGDNEQFF.

The chain couples TRBV19 to TRBJ2-1; 7 bases line up with TRBD1. V gave up 3 bases and J gave up 8 bases; unmatched junction bases: 13. Germline V gene data show CDR1 as LNHDA and CDR2 as SQIVND (reference sequence). The CDR3 is made up of 16 amino acids. The CDR3, as DNA: TGTGCCAGTAGTATGGGCCAGGGGGTAGTGGGCGATGAGCAGTTCTTC. This translates into CASSMGQGVVGDEQFF.

This chain connects TRBV18 to TRBJ1-1; D is unresolved. The CDR3 is made up of 16 amino acids. V was cut by 3 bases and J by 3 bases, with 17 bases left in between. Germline loops: CDR1 KGHSH, CDR2 LQKENI. In DNA, the CDR3 is TGTGCCAGCTCACCGGCCGTGTCGAGGAGAGACACTGAAGCTTTCTTT. Protein product: CASSPAVSRRDTEAFF.

The gene calls are TRBV19 and TRBJ1-3; D is ambiguous. Trimming removed 3 bases at V and 1 base at J, with 7 bases between. The CDR3 is made up of 14 amino acids. The germline gives CDR1 LNHDA, CDR2 SQIVND (reference sequence). The CDR3, as DNA: TGTGCCAGTAGTATCCCCAGATCTGGAAACACCATATATTTT. Its protein is CASSIPRSGNTIYF.

V and J are TRBV5-1 and TRBJ1-1; D unresolved. Deletions cut 0 bases from V and 0 bases from J, with 9 bases between. The germline V gene encodes CDR1 SGHRS and CDR2 YFSETQ. This CDR3 is built from 15 residues. The CDR3 DNA reads as TGCGCCAGCAGCTTGGGGGCAGCGATGAACACTGAAGCTTTCTTT. Translating gives CASSLGAAMNTEAFF.

V and J are TRBV28 and TRBJ1-4; D is perhaps TRBD1 (5 bases). This CDR3 has 14 amino acids. With 6 bases removed from V and 2 bases from J, the gap between germline ends came to 10 bases. The germline V gene has CDR1 MDHEN and CDR2 SYDVKM. CDR3 protein: CASRPRQTNEKLFF. CDR3 nucleotides: TGTGCCAGCAGGCCTAGACAGACTAATGAAAAACTGTTTTTT.

This clone was observed a single time. The genes are TRBV5-6 and TRBJ2-2, with D maybe TRBD1 (6 bases). Germline loops: CDR1 SGHDT, CDR2 YYEEEE. Between the trimmed V and J ends, which lost 7 bases and 4 bases, there was a span of 17 bases. The CDR3 is 15 amino acids. The DNA for the CDR3 is TGTGCCAGCGCTCTGTTAGACAGGAGCACCGGGGAGCTGTTTTTT. Translating it yields CASALLDRSTGELFF.

V usage is TRBV7-9 and J usage is TRBJ2-7; D is uncertain. The CDR3 covers 15 residues. The V gene lost 1 base and the J gene lost 1 base, with 11 bases spanning the gap. CDR1 and CDR2 (germline): SEHNR, FQNEAQ (reference sequence). As DNA, the CDR3 is TGTGCCAGCAGCTTAGACGGTGGAGTTTCCTACGAGCAGTACTTC. It specifies CASSLDGGVSYEQYF. Using reference TRBV7-9 and TRBJ2-7 for the parts outside the CDR3, the full variable domain is DTGVSQNPRHKITKRGQNVTFRCDPISEHNRLYWYRQTLGQGPEFLTYFQNEAQLEKSRLLSDRFSAERPKGSFSTLEIQRTEQGDSAMYLCASSLDGGVSYEQYFGPGTRLTVT.

J is TRBJ1-4 and V is TRBV10-3, with 9 bases that match TRBD1. This CDR3 contains 13 residues. Germline values: CDR1 ENHRY, CDR2 SYGVKD. V lost 10 bases and J lost 7; bases outside the gene matches: 7. The DNA for the CDR3 is TGTGCCACGAACAGGGGGCAGGGTGAAAAACTGTTTTTT. It codes for CATNRGQGEKLFF.

The rearrangement links TRBV5-4 to TRBJ1-1; 8 bases map to TRBD1. The CDR3 extends over 14 amino acids. The V gene's germline CDR1 is SGHNT and CDR2 YYREEE (reference sequence). V lost 4 bases, J lost 7 bases, and 9 bases stayed unmatched. The CDR3 region is CASSGAGGLLEAFF. For the CDR3, the DNA is TGTGCCAGCAGCGGAGCAGGGGGCTTGCTTGAAGCTTTCTTT.

This chain joins TRBV10-1 and TRBJ2-3; D possibly uses TRBD1 or TRBD2 (5 bases each). Between the trimmed V and J ends, which lost 3 bases and 0 bases, there was a span of 13 bases. The germline V gene has CDR1 WNHNN and CDR2 SYGVQD (reference sequence). The CDR3 consists of 16 residues. The CDR3 sequence: CASSDEGTSSTDTQYF. The CDR3 bases are TGCGCCAGCAGTGACGAGGGGACCTCTAGCACAGATACGCAGTATTTT.

This clone was observed a few times. V usage is TRBV19 and J usage is TRBJ1-2; D is uncertain. Germline V CDR1 and CDR2: LNHDA, SQIVND (reference sequence). The CDR3 runs to 15 residues. The V end was cut by 0 bases, the J end by 4 bases, with 12 bases between. The CDR3 region is CASSIDPSATYGYTF. The CDR3 DNA reads as TGTGCCAGTAGTATAGATCCGTCAGCAACCTATGGCTACACCTTC.

The V gene is TRBV5-6, the J gene TRBJ2-2, with a weak D call TRBD1 (6 bases). CDR1 SGHDT and CDR2 YYEEEE come from the germline V gene. The CDR3 sequence is 11 residues long. V was trimmed by 4 bases and J by 9 bases, leaving 7 bases between them. For the CDR3, the DNA is TGTGCCAGCAGCCGGGACAGGGAGCTGTTTTTT. It translates to CASSRDRELFF. The full variable domain, completed using reference TRBV5-6 and TRBJ2-2, is DAGVTQSPTHLIKTRGQQVTLRCSPKSGHDTVSWYQQALGQGPQFIFQYYEEEERQRGNFPDRFSGHQFPNYSSELNVNALLLGDSALYLCASSRDRELFFGEGSRLTVL.

The genes are TRBV5-1 and TRBJ2-5, with 8 bases that match TRBD1. Germline CDR1 and CDR2: SGHRS and YFSETQ. With 0 bases clipped from V and 4 bases from J, the junction kept 8 bases outside the gene matches. The CDR3 is 16 residues long. In DNA form, the CDR3 reads TGCGCCAGCAGCTTGGGTCCTCAGGGGGCGGGAGAGACCCAGTACTTC. This sequence encodes CASSLGPQGAGETQYF.

The rearrangement links TRBV7-9 to TRBJ2-7, with D tentatively TRBD2 (7 bases). The V and J ends lost 5 bases and 1 base respectively, with 15 bases between them. From germline, CDR1 is SEHNR and CDR2 FQNEAQ (reference sequence). The CDR3 contains 15 residues. CDR3 loop: CASSEAGGPSYEQYF. CDR3 nucleotides: TGTGCCAGCAGCGAAGCCGGGGGGCCTTCCTACGAGCAGTACTTC.